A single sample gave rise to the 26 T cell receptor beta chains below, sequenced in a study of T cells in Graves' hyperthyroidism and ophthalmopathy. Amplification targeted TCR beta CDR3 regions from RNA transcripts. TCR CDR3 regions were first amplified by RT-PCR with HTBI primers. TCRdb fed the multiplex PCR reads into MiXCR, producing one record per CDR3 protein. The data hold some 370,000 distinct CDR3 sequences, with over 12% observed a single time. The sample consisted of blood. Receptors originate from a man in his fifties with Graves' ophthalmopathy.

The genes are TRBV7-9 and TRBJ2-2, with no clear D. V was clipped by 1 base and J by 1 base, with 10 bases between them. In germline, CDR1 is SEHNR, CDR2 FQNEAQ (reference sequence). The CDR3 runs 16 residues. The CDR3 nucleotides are TGTGCCAGCAGCTTAGGACCATTTCGGAACACCGGGGAGCTGTTTTTT. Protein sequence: CASSLGPFRNTGELFF.

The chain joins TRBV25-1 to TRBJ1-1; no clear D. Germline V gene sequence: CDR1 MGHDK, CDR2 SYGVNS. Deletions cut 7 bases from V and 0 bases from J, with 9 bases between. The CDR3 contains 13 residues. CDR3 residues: CASKKQLNTEAFF. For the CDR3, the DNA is TGTGCCAGCAAGAAACAGCTGAACACTGAAGCTTTCTTT.

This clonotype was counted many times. CDR3 in DNA: TGTGCCTGGAGGGGCTCCATGGAGACCCAGTACTTC. Translation gives CAWRGSMETQYF. The chain employs TRBV30 and TRBJ2-5; no clear D gene. V was cut by 3 bases and J by 5 bases, with 10 bases left in between. The length of the CDR3 is 12 residues. Germline CDR1 reads GTSNPN; CDR2 reads SVGIG (reference sequence).

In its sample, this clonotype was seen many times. The chain's CDR3 is CASSLEGFGTEAFF. CDR3 nucleotide sequence: TGCGCCAGCAGCTTGGAGGGATTTGGCACTGAAGCTTTCTTT. J is TRBJ1-1 and V is TRBV5-1; no clear D. CDR3 length equals 14 residues. V lost 0 bases and J 4 bases, leaving 10 bases between the germline ends. Looked up from germline, CDR1 is SGHRS and CDR2 is YFSETQ.

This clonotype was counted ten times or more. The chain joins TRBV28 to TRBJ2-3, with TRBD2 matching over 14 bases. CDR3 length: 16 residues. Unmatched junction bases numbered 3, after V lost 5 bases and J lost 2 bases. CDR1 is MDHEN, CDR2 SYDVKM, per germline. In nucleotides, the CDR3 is TGTGCCAGCAGTCCGGGACTAGCGGGAGCCACAGATACGCAGTATTTT. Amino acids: CASSPGLAGATDTQYF. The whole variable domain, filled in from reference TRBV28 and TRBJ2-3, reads DVKVTQSSRYLVKRTGEKVFLECVQDMDHENMFWYRQDPGLGLRLIYFSYDVKMKEKGDIPEGYSVSREKKERFSLILESASTNQTSMYLCASSPGLAGATDTQYFGPGTRLTVL.

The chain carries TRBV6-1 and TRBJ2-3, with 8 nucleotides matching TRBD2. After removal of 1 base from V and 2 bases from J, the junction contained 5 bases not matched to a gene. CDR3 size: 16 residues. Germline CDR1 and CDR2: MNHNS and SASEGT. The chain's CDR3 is CASSEVAGNPTDTQYF. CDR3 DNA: TGTGCCAGCAGTGAAGTAGCGGGGAACCCCACAGATACGCAGTATTTT.

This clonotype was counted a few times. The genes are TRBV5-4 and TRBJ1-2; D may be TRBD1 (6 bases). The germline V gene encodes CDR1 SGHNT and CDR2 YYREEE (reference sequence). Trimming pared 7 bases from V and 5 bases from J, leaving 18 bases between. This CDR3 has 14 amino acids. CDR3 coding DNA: TGTGCCAGCTCCTCAGGGGCGGGGGAATATGGCTACACCTTC. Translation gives CASSSGAGEYGYTF.

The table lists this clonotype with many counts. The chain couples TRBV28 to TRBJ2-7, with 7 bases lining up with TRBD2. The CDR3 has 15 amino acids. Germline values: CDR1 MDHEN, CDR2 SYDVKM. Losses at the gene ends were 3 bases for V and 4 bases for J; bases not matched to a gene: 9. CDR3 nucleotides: TGTGCCAGCAGTTTGGAGTCCGGCGGGAGATACGAGCAGTACTTC. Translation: CASSLESGGRYEQYF.

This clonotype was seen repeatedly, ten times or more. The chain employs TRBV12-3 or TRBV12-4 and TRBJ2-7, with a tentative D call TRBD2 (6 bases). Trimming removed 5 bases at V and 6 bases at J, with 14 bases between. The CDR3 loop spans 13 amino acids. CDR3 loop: CASSLGLPVEQYF. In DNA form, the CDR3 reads TGTGCCAGCAGTCTTGGACTACCGGTCGAGCAGTACTTC.

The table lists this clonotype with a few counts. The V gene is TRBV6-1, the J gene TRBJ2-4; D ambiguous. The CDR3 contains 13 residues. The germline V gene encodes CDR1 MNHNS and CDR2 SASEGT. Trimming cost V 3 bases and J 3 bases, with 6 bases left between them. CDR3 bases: TGTGCCAGCAGTGACAGTGGCAAAAACATTCAGTACTTC. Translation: CASSDSGKNIQYF.

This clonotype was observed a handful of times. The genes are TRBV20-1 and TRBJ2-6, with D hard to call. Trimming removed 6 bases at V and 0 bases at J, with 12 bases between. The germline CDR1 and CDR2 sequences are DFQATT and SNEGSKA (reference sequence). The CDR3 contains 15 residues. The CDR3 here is CSAPLLSSGANVLTF. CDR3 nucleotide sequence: TGCAGTGCACCCCTACTAAGCTCTGGGGCCAACGTCCTGACTTTC.

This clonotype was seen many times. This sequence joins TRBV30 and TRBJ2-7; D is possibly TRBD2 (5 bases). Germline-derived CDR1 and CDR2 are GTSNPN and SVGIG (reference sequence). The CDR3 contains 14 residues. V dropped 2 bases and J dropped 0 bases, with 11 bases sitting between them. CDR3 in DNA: TGTGCCTGGAGTCGTGGGAGCAGCTCCTACGAGCAGTACTTC. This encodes CAWSRGSSSYEQYF.

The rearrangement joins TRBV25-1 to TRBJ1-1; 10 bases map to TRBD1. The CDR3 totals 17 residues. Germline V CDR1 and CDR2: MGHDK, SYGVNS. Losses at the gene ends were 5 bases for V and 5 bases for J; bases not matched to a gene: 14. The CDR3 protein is CASSPLGQGREKTEAFF. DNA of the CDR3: TGTGCCAGCAGTCCCCTGGGACAGGGGAGGGAGAAAACTGAAGCTTTCTTT.

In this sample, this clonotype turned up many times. The CDR3 nucleotides read TGTGCCAGCAGTTTATCGTTTAGCGGAACAGATACGCAGTATTTT. This encodes CASSLSFSGTDTQYF. The chain couples TRBV27 to TRBJ2-3, with D possibly TRBD2 on 6 matching bases. This CDR3 is built from 15 residues. Between the trimmed V and J ends, which lost 0 bases and 3 bases, there was a span of 10 bases. Germline V gene sequence: CDR1 MNHEY, CDR2 SMNVEV (reference sequence).

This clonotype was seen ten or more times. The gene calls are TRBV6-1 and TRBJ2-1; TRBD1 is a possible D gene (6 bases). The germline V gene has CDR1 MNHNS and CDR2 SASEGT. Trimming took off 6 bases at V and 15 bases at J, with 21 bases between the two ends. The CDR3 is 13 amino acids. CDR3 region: CASRQPPGAAWFF. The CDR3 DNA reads TGTGCCAGCAGACAGCCACCAGGGGCAGCGTGGTTCTTC.

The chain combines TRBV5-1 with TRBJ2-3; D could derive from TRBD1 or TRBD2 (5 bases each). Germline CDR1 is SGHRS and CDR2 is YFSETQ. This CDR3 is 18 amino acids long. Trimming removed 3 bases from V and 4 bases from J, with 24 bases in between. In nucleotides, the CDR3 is TGCGCCAGCAGCTCGCGGGCCACCCAGGGCCTCGTGGCAGATACGCAGTATTTT. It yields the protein CASSSRATQGLVADTQYF.

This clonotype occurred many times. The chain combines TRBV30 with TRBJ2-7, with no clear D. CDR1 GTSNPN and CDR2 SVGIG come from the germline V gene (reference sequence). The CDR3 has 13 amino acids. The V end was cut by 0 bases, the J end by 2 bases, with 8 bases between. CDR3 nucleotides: TGTGCCTGGAGTGTGGGCAATACCTACGAGCAGTACTTC. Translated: CAWSVGNTYEQYF.

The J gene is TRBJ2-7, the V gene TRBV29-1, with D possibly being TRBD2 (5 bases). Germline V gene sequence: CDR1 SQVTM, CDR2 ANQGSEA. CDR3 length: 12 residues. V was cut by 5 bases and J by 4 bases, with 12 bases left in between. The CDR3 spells CSVTDGGYEQYF. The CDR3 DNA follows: TGCAGCGTTACCGACGGAGGATACGAGCAGTACTTC.

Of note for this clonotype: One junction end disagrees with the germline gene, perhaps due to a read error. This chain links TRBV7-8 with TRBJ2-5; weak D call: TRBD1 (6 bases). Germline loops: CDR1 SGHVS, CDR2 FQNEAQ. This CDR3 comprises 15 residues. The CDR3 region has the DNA TGCGCCAGCAGCCCTCCAAAGGACAGAGGAGAGACCCAGTACTTC. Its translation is CASSPPKDRGETQYF. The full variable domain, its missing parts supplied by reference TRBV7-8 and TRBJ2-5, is GAGVSQSPRYKVAKRGQDVALRCDPISGHVSLFWYQQALGQGPEFLTYFQNEAQLDKSGLPSDRFFAERPEGSVSTLKIQRTQQEDSAVYLCASSPPKDRGETQYFGPGTRLLVL.

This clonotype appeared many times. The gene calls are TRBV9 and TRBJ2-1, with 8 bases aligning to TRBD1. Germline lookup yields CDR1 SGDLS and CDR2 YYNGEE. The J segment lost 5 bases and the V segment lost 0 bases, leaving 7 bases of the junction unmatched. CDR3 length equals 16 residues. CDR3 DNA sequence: TGTGCCAGCAGCGTAGCGTCGGGACAGGTCCACAATGAGCAGTTCTTC. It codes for CASSVASGQVHNEQFF.

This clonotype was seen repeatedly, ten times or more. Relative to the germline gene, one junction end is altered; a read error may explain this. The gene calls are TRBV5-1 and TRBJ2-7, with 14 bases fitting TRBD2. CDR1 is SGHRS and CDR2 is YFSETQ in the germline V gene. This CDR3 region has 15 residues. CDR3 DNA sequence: TGTGCCAGCAGTTCGGGACTAGCGGGAGCGTACGAGCAGTACTTC. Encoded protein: CASSSGLAGAYEQYF.

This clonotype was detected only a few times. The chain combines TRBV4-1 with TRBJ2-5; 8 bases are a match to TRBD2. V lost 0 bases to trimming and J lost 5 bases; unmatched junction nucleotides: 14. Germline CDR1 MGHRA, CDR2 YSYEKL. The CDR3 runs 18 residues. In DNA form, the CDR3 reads TGCGCCAGCAGCCAAGATATGGAAGCGGGAGTAGGCCAGGAGACCCAGTACTTC. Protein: CASSQDMEAGVGQETQYF.

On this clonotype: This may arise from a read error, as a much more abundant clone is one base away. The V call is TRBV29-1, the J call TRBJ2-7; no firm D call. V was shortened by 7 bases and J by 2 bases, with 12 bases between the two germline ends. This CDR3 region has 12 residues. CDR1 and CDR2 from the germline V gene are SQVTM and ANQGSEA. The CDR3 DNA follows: TGCAGCGCTGCTCCCGGAGCCTACGAGCAGTACTTC. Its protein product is CSAAPGAYEQYF.

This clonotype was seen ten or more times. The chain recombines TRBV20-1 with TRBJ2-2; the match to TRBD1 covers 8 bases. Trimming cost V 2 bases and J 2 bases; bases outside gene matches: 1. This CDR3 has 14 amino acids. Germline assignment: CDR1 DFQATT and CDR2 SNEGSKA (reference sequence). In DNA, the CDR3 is TGCAGTGCTAGACAGGGGGCTAACACCGGGGAGCTGTTTTTT. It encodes CSARQGANTGELFF.

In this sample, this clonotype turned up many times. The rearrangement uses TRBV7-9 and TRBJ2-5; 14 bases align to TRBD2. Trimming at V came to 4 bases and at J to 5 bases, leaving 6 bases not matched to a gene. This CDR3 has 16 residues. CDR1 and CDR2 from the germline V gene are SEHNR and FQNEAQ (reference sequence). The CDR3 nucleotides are TGTGCCAGCAGCTATGGGACTAGCGGGAGAACGGAGACCCAGTACTTC. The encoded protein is CASSYGTSGRTETQYF.

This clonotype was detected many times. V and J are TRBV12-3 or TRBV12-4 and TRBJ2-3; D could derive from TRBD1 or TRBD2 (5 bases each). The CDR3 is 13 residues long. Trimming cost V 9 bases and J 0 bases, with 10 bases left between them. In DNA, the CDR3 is TGTGCCAGGTGGGGCGGGAGCACAGATACGCAGTATTTT. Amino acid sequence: CARWGGSTDTQYF.